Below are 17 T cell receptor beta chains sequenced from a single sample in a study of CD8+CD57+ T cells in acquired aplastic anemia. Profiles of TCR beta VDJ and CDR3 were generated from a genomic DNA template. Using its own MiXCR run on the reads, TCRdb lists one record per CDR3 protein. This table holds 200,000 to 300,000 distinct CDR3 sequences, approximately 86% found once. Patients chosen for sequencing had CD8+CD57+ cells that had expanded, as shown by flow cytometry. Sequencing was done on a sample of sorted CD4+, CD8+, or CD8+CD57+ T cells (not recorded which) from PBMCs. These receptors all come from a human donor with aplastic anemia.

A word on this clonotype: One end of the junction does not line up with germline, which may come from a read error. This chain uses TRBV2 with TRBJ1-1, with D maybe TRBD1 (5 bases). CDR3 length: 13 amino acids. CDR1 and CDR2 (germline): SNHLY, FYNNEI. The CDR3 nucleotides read TGTGCCAGCAGCTTTGGGGGGATCACTGAAGATTTCTTT. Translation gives CASSFGGITEDFF. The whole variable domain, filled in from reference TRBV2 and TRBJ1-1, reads EPEVTQTPSHQVTQMGQEVILRCVPISNHLYFYWYRQILGQKVEFLVSFYNNEISEKSEIFDDQFSVERPDGSNFTLKIRSTKLEDSAMYFCASSFGGITEDFFGQGTRLTVV.

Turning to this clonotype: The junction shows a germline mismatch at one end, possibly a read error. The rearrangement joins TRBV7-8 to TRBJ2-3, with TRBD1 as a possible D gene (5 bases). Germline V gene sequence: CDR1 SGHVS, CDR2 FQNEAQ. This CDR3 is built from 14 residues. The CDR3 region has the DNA TGTGCCAGCAGCTTAGTAGTTAGCCGCAGGGAAAGGACATTT. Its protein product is CASSLVVSRRERTF.

CDR3 sequence (DNA): TGTGCCAGCAGCTTGCGAAAGGGCGGCGGTAGTGAAGAGCTCCACTTT. Encoded protein: CASSLRKGGGSEELHF. The chain recombines TRBV7-9 with TRBJ1-6; no clear D. The CDR3 extends over 16 amino acids. Germline loops: CDR1 SEHNR, CDR2 FQNEAQ (reference sequence). V was clipped by 3 bases and J by 16 bases, with 25 bases between them. The full variable domain, in which reference TRBV7-9 and TRBJ1-6 provide the parts outside the CDR3, is DTGVSQNPRHKITKRGQNVTFRCDPISEHNRLYWYRQTLGQGPEFLTYFQNEAQLEKSRLLSDRFSAERPKGSFSTLEIQRTEQGDSAMYLCASSLRKGGGSEELHFGNGTRLTVT.

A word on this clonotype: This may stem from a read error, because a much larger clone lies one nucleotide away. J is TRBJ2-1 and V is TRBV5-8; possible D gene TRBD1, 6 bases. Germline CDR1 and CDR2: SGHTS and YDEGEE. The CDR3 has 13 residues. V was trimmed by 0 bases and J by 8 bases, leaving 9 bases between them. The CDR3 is CASSLEGVHEQFF. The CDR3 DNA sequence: TGTGCCAGCAGCTTGGAGGGGGTCCATGAGCAGTTCTTC. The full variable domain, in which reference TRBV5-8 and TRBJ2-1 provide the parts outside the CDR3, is EAGVTQSPTHLIKTRGQQATLRCSPISGHTSVYWYQQALGLGLQFLLWYDEGEERNRGNFPPRFSGRQFPNYSSELNVNALELEDSALYLCASSLEGVHEQFFGPGTRLTVL.

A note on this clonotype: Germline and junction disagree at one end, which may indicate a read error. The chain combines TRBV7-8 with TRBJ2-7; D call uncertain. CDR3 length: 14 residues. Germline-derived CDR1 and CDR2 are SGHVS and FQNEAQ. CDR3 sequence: CASSLPGGPDAQYF. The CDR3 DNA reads TGTGCCAGCAGCTTACCGGGCGGTCCCGATGCGCAGTATTTC.

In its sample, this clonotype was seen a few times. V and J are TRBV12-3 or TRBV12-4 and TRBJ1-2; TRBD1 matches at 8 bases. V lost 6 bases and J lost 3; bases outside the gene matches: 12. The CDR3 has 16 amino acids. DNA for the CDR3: TGTGCCAGCAGCTTTACCGACAGGGGCTTGGACTATGGCTACACCTTC. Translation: CASSFTDRGLDYGYTF.

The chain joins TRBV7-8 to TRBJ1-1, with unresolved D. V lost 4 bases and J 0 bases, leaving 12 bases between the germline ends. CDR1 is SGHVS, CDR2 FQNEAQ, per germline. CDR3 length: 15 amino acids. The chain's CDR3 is CASSSAHRMNTEAFF. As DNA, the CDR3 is TGTGCCAGCAGCTCGGCACATCGAATGAACACTGAAGCTTTCTTT.

CDR3 DNA: TGTGCCAGCAGCTTGGAGAGGGACGACCCCTATGGCTACACCTTC. Translation: CASSLERDDPYGYTF. The chain combines TRBV5-6 with TRBJ1-2; tentatively, D is TRBD1 (5 bases). V lost 0 bases, J lost 4 bases, and 13 bases lay in between. This CDR3 region has 15 residues. CDR1 is SGHDT, CDR2 YYEEEE, per germline.

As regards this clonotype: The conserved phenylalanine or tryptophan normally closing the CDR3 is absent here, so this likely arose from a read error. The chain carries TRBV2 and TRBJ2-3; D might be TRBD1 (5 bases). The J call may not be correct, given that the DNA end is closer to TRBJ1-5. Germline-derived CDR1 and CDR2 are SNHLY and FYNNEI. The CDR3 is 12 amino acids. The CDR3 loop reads CASGDGADTQHY. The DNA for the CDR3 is TGTGCCAGCGGGGACGGGGCAGATACGCAGCATTAT.

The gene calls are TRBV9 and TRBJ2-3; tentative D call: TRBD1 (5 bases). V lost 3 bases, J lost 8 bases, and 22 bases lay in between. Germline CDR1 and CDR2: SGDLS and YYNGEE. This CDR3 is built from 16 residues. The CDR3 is CASSAGSDTHNFTQYF. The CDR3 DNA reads TGTGCCAGCAGCGCAGGGTCAGATACGCACAATTTTACGCAGTATTTT.

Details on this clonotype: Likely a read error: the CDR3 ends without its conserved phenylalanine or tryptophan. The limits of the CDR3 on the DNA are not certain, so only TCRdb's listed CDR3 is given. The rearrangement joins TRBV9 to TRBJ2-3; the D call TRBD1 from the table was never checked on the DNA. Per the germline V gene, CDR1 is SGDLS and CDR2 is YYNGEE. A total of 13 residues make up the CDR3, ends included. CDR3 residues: CASSVGGTATDTL.

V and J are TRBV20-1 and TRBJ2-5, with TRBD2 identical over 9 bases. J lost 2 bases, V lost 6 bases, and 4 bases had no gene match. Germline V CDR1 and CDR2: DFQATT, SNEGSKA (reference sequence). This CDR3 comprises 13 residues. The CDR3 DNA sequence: TGCAGTGCAAAGCGGGGGGCTCAAGAGACCCAGTACTTC. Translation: CSAKRGAQETQYF.

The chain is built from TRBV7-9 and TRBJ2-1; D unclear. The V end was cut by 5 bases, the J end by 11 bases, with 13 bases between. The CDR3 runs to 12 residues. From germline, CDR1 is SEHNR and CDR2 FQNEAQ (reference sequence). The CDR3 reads CASSENRDKQFF. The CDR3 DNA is TGTGCCAGCAGCGAAAATAGGGATAAGCAGTTCTTC.

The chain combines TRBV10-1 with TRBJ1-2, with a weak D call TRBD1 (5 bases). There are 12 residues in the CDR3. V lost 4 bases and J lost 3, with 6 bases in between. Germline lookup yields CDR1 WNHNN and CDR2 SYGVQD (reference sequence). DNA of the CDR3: TGCGCCAGCAGTGCGGGGGACTATGGCTACACCTTC. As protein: CASSAGDYGYTF.

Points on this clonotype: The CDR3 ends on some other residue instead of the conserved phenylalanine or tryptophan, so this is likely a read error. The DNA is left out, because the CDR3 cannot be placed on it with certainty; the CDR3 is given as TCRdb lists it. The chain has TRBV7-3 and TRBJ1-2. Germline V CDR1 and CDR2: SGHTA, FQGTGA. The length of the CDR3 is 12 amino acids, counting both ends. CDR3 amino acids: CASSFGRGRYTH.

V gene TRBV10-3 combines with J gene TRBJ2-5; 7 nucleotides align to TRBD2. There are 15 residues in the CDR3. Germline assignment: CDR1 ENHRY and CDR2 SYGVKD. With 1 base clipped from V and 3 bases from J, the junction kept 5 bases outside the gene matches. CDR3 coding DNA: TGTGCCATCAGTGAGTGGGGGGGGGGAAAAGAGACCCAGTACTTC. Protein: CAISEWGGGKETQYF.

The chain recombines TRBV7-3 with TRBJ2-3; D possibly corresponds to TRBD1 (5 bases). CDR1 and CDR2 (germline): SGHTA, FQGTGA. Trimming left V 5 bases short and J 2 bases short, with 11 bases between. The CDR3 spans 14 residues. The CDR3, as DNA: TGTGCCAGCAGCAAAGACAGTTTCACAGATACGCAGTATTTT. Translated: CASSKDSFTDTQYF.